This note documents a single T cell receptor (beta chain) sequence. The data are from a study of T cell changes during pregnancy in multiple sclerosis. The table came from immunoSEQ multiplex PCR; TCRdb's copy has only in-frame clones and leaves some out. This table has roughly 44,000 clones, 88% appearing once. The CDR3 spans 14 residues. Germline lookup yields CDR1 SQVTM and CDR2 ANQGSEA. The germline V and J ends were trimmed by 3 bases and 3 bases, with 14 bases remaining between them. This clonotype was obtained from a female donor in good health, enrolled as a control in a pregnancy study. Sample: CD8+ T cells from peripheral blood mononuclear cells, taken after pregnancy. V gene TRBV29-1 combines with J gene TRBJ1-2; possible D gene TRBD1, 5 bases. The chain's CDR3 is CSVERPGAYYGYTF. The DNA of the CDR3 is TGCAGCGTTGAGAGGCCTGGGGCCTACTATGGCTACACCTTC. Combining the CDR3 with reference TRBV29-1 and TRBJ1-2 gives the whole variable domain SAVISQKPSRDICQRGTSLTIQCQVDSQVTMMFWYRQQPGQSLTLIATANQGSEATYESGFVIDKFPISRPNLTFSTLTVSNMSPEDSSIYLCSVERPGAYYGYTFGSGTRLTVV.